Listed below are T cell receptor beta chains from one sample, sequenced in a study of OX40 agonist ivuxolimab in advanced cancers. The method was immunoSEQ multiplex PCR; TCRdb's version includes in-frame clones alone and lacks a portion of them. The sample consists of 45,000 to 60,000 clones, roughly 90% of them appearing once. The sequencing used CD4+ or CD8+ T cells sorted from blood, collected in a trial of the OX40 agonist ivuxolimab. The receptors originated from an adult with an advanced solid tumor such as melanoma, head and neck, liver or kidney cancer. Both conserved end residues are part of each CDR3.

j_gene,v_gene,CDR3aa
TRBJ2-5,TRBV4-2,CASSQSNGGTQETQYF
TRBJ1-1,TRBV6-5,CASISSGWGPGVEAFF
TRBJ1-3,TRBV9,CASSAGAQGLSGNTIYF
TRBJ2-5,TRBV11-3,CASRSDRTPSPEQYF
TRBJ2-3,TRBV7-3,CASSLGGYPGTDTQYF
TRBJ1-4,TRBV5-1,CASSASDEKLFF
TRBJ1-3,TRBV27,CASKEANGNTIYF
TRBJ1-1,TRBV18,CASSPEGGTEAFF
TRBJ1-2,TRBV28,CASSFSGGGYTF
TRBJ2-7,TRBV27,CASSLGQLSYEQYF
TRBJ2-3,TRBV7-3,CASSLTHRTGVGTDTQYF
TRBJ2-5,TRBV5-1,CASSLDDLETQYF
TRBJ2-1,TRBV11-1,CASSVTGLHYNEQFF
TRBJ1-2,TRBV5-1,CASSLTGEDGYTF
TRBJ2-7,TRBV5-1,CASSLTGSDEQYF
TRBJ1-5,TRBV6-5,CASSYSASNQPQHF
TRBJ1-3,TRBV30,CAWSVTSTSGNTIYF
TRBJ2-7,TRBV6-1,CASSAQGAWYEQYF
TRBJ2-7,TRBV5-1,CASSLAQGGEQYF
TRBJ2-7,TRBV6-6,CASSYPPGPAYEQYF
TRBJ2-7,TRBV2,CASTEDRGPLLYEQYF
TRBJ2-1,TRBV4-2,CASSQERAGGPREQFF
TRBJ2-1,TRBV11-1,CASSLGRHNEQFF
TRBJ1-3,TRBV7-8,CASSLAEGAGNTIYF
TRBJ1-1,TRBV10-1,CASSGARQGARNTEAFF
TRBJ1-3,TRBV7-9,CASSSWTAGNTIYF
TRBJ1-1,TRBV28,CASSPYRGKATEAFF
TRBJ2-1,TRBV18,CASSPPGAGGGSEEQFF
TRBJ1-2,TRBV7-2,CASSLGTGYGYTF
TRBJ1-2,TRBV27,CASSLDRGNYGYTF
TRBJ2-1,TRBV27,CASSFESNQYHNEQFF
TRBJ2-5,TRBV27,CASSLYTGGLETQYF
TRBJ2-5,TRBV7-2,CASSRDIQETQYF
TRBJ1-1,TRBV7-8,CASSLVGNTEAFF
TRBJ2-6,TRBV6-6,CASSPQGNANVLTF
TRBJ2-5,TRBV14,CASSQRRTSGQETQYF
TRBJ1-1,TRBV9,CASSPMGGAGTEAFF
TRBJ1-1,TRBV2,CASIGGTEAFF
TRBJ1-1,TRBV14,CASSPHPRGWDTEAFF
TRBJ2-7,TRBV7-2,CASSLALVREQYF